The clone carrying this TCR beta chain was seen a handful of times. This sample stems from a study of response to subunit inactivated influenza vaccine. Each CDR3 protein is one row after TCRdb ran MiXCR on the RT-PCR reads. Altogether about 520,000 distinct CDR3 sequences are present, around 25% being singletons, with the ten largest covering around 1.8%. CDR3 length: 14 amino acids. From germline, CDR1 is SQVTM and CDR2 ANQGSEA. The V gene lost 1 base and the J gene lost 4 bases, with 13 bases spanning the gap. The clonotype comes from a man aged 45-60 years who received an inactivated influenza vaccine. Material: CD4+ T cells sorted from PBMCs, obtained around 5 days after vaccination. The chain links TRBV29-1 to TRBJ1-1; perhaps TRBD1 as D (5 bases). The chain's CDR3 is CSVEVWGATTEAFF. CDR3 in DNA: TGCAGCGTTGAAGTTTGGGGCGCGACCACTGAAGCTTTCTTT.